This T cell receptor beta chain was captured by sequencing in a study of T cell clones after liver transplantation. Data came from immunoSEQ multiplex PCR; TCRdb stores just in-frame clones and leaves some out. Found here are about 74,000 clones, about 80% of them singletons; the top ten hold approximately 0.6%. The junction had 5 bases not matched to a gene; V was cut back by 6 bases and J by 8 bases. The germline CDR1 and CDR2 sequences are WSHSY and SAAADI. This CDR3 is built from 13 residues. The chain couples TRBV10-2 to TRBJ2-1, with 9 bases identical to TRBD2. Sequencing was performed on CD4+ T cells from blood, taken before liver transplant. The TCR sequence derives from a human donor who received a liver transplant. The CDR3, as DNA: TGCGCCAGCAGAGCGGGAGGCTCAGATGAGCAGTTCTTC. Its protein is CASRAGGSDEQFF.